These 24 T cell receptor beta chains were sequenced from one sample in a study of CD8+CD57+ T cells in acquired aplastic anemia. By flow cytometry, patients selected for sequencing had shown an expansion of CD8+CD57+ cells. The template used for profiling TCR beta VDJ and CDR3 was genomic DNA. In TCRdb, the reads were re-called with MiXCR into one record per CDR3 protein. The repertoire holds approximately 250,000 distinct CDR3 sequences, with 65% to 90% as singletons. The sequenced material came from sorted CD4+, CD8+, or CD8+CD57+ T cells (not recorded which) from PBMCs. The receptors shown here come from a human donor with aplastic anemia.

This chain joins TRBV29-1 and TRBJ1-3, with TRBD1 identical over 7 bases. CDR1 is SQVTM and CDR2 is ANQGSEA in the germline V gene. The CDR3 extends over 15 amino acids. Germline trimming cut 7 bases from V and 0 bases from J; bases unmatched to any gene: 9. The CDR3 DNA is TGCAGCGCATCGGGACAGCGCGTCTCTGGAAACACCATATATTTT. Translated, it gives CSASGQRVSGNTIYF.

V and J are TRBV2 and TRBJ2-7, with 8 bases identical to TRBD1. The trim removed 4 bases at V and 4 bases at J, leaving 6 bases unmatched. CDR3 length: 14 amino acids. From germline, CDR1 is SNHLY and CDR2 FYNNEI. The CDR3 DNA is TGTGCCAGCAGTGTTGTACAGGGGGGATACGAGCAGTACTTC. Its protein is CASSVVQGGYEQYF.

The chain is built from TRBV19 and TRBJ1-2; tentatively, D is TRBD1 (5 bases). Germline V gene sequence: CDR1 LNHDA, CDR2 SQIVND (reference sequence). V was pared by 5 bases and J by 2 bases, with 12 bases between. The CDR3 consists of 14 residues. The CDR3 bases are TGTGCCAGTAGTTTGCAGGGCTGGAACTATGGCTACACCTTC. Protein sequence: CASSLQGWNYGYTF.

This clonotype was counted once. This sequence joins TRBV9 and TRBJ1-1, with D uncertain. Trimming removed 0 bases at V and 11 bases at J, with 20 bases between. CDR1 and CDR2 from the germline V gene are SGDLS and YYNGEE. The CDR3 is 15 amino acids. The CDR3 sequence: CASSVDVNVNYFAFF. DNA for the CDR3: TGTGCCAGCAGCGTAGATGTGAACGTTAACTACTTCGCTTTCTTT.

To note about this clonotype: This CDR3 is missing its conserved last phenylalanine or tryptophan, likely due to a read error. It is unclear where the CDR3 begins or ends on the DNA, so no DNA is shown, and the CDR3 is as TCRdb lists it. The chain joins TRBV7-9 to TRBJ1-2; whether TRBD1, the table's D call, matches the DNA was not checked. The CDR3 adds up to 13 amino acids, both ends counted. Germline CDR1 SEHNR, CDR2 FQNEAQ (reference sequence). The CDR3 is CASSLHLAGGYDG.

In regard to this clonotype: Relative to the germline gene, one junction end is altered; a read error may explain this. The chain has TRBV19 and TRBJ1-5; a possible D gene is TRBD1 (5 bases). This CDR3 has 15 residues. Germline V gene lookup returns CDR1 LNHDA and CDR2 SQIVND (reference sequence). This chain's CDR3 is CASSYLWGGNNEQFF. CDR3 coding DNA: TGTGCCAGTAGTTATCTGTGGGGGGGGAACAATGAGCAGTTTTTC.

Concerning this clonotype itself: Mismatch with germline at one junction end may stem from a read error. The rearrangement joins TRBV7-9 to TRBJ2-2, with TRBD2 matching over 10 bases. The CDR3 covers 16 residues. Germline CDR1 reads SEHNR; CDR2 reads FQNEAQ (reference sequence). This CDR3 is CASRLEGLAFTGELFF. CDR3 DNA: TGTGCCAGCCGCTTAGAGGGACTAGCGTTTACCGGGGAGCTGTTTTTT.

This clonotype was found once. This CDR3 fails to terminate in the conserved phenylalanine or tryptophan, so it likely reflects a read error. It is unclear where the CDR3 begins or ends on the DNA, so no DNA is shown, and the CDR3 is as TCRdb lists it. The chain uses TRBV7-9 and TRBJ2-1; TRBD1 is the table's D call and was not checked against the DNA. In germline, CDR1 is SEHNR, CDR2 FQNEAQ (reference sequence). The CDR3 has 13 amino acids, counting both end residues. This chain's CDR3 is CASSFRRSGGRVE.

This clonotype was counted at least ten times. V is TRBV6-2 or TRBV6-3 and J is TRBJ2-7, with D possibly matching TRBD1 (6 bases). The CDR3 has 14 amino acids. Germline CDR1 reads MNHEY; CDR2 reads SVGEGT. V dropped 6 bases and J dropped 3 bases, with 15 bases sitting between them. The CDR3 protein is CASSPRTENYEQYF. The CDR3 DNA follows: TGTGCCAGCAGCCCCCGGACAGAAAACTACGAGCAGTACTTC.

This chain joins TRBV29-1 and TRBJ1-5; weak D call: TRBD1 (6 bases). V was pared by 6 bases and J by 7 bases, with 16 bases between. The germline V gene encodes CDR1 SQVTM and CDR2 ANQGSEA. CDR3 length equals 13 residues. CDR3 residues: CSVGGGGGQPQHF. CDR3 nucleotide sequence: TGCAGCGTAGGGGGAGGAGGAGGCCAGCCCCAGCATTTT.

This clonotype was detected a few times. At one boundary the junction diverges from the germline segment, which might be a read error. V gene TRBV7-9 combines with J gene TRBJ2-3; TRBD2 matches at 8 bases. CDR1 and CDR2 (germline): SEHNR, FQNEAQ (reference sequence). The length of the CDR3 is 14 residues. CDR3 loop: CASSFAGGGETEDF. The CDR3 DNA reads TGTGCCAGCAGCTTTGCGGGAGGCGGGGAGACCGAGGATTTT.

The rearrangement joins TRBV14 to TRBJ2-1; D may be TRBD1 (5 bases). This CDR3 has 15 residues. The ends were cut back, 0 bases at V and 3 bases at J, with 9 bases in the middle. Looked up from germline, CDR1 is SGHDN and CDR2 is FVKESK. For the CDR3, the DNA is TGTGCCAGCAGCCAAGATATACAGGACTACAATGAGCAGTTCTTC. Translated, it gives CASSQDIQDYNEQFF.

The chain links TRBV7-2 to TRBJ2-3; possibly TRBD2 for D (5 bases). Trimming took off 5 bases at V and 2 bases at J, with 14 bases between the two ends. The CDR3 runs to 15 residues. Germline values: CDR1 SGHTA, CDR2 FQGNSA. In nucleotides, the CDR3 is TGTGCCAGCAGCCAAGATCGGCTAGCCACAGATACGCAGTATTTT. Translating gives CASSQDRLATDTQYF. Variable domain in full (rest from reference TRBV7-2 and TRBJ2-3): GAGVSQSPSNKVTEKGKDVELRCDPISGHTALYWYRQSLGQGLEFLIYFQGNSAPDKSGLPSDRFSAERTGGSVSTLTIQRTQQEDSAVYLCASSQDRLATDTQYFGPGTRLTVL.

This chain joins TRBV7-2 and TRBJ2-7, with 8 positions matching TRBD1. The CDR3 runs to 12 residues. The V and J ends lost 3 bases and 5 bases, in that order; junction bases with no gene match: 0. Germline V gene lookup returns CDR1 SGHTA and CDR2 FQGNSA. In nucleotides, the CDR3 is TGTGCCAGCAGCTTGACAGGGGACGAGCAGTACGTC. Protein: CASSLTGDEQYV.

The V and J genes are TRBV3-2 and TRBJ2-7; TRBD2, the D gene given by the table, was not confirmed from the DNA. TRBV3-2 is flagged as a pseudogene. The CDR3 consists of 16 residues. The CDR3 DNA reads as TGTGCCAGCAGCTACGGGGGGCGGGAGGTCACAGATACGCAGTATTTC. As protein: CASSYGGREVTDTQYF.

This sequence joins TRBV5-1 and TRBJ1-2; tentative D call: TRBD1 (6 bases). CDR3 length equals 15 residues. Germline V lookup: CDR1 SGHRS, CDR2 YFSETQ. The germline V and J ends were trimmed by 4 bases and 7 bases, with 20 bases remaining between them. The CDR3 DNA reads TGCGCCAGCAGCCCGGGGGGGCAGGCCCTATCTGGCTACACCTTC. Amino acid sequence: CASSPGGQALSGYTF.

V usage is TRBV5-1 and J usage is TRBJ1-2; no clear D. V lost 6 bases, J lost 10 bases, and 19 bases lay in between. This CDR3 has 13 residues. Germline-derived CDR1 and CDR2 are SGHRS and YFSETQ. CDR3 nucleotides: TGCGCCAGCAAGCTTGCCGGTGGGAAAGACTACACCTTC. Its protein is CASKLAGGKDYTF.

J is TRBJ2-1 and V is TRBV19; 12 nucleotides line up with TRBD2. With 4 bases clipped from V and 8 bases from J, the junction kept 6 bases outside the gene matches. This CDR3 is 15 amino acids long. Germline V gives CDR1 LNHDA, CDR2 SQIVND (reference sequence). CDR3 DNA sequence: TGTGCCAGTAGTACCTCTAGCGGGGGGGCCGATGAGCAGTTCTTC. This codes for CASSTSSGGADEQFF.

Points on this clonotype: The junction departs from germline at one end; a sequencing error may be responsible. Here the CDR3 reads CASAGRGKDIQYF. The CDR3 DNA sequence: TGTGCCAGCGCGGGCCGGGGCAAAGACATACAGTACTTT. The rearrangement joins TRBV7-3 to TRBJ2-3, with D possibly being TRBD1 or TRBD2 (5 bases each). The CDR3 extends over 13 amino acids. Germline V gene sequence: CDR1 SGHTA, CDR2 FQGTGA.

The J gene is TRBJ2-5, the V gene TRBV7-8, with D perhaps TRBD2 (5 bases). V lost 6 bases and J lost 9, with 17 bases in between. This CDR3 is 13 amino acids long. Germline values: CDR1 SGHVS, CDR2 FQNEAQ. The CDR3 here is CASSDPYQAAQYF. The CDR3 DNA sequence: TGTGCCAGCAGTGATCCCTACCAAGCGGCCCAGTACTTC.

About this clonotype: One end of the junction is discordant with germline, which a read error may explain. The genes are TRBV7-9 and TRBJ1-6; no definite D call. The CDR3 is 16 residues long. The germline V gene has CDR1 SEHNR and CDR2 FQNEAQ (reference sequence). The CDR3 protein is CASSFDGGPDTSSLHF. The CDR3 DNA is TGTGCCAGCAGCTTCGACGGCGGCCCCGATACTTCATCCCTCCACTTT.

Concerning this clonotype: Here the CDR3 omits its conserved ending phenylalanine or tryptophan, so a read error is the likely source. V gene TRBV7-8 combines with J gene TRBJ2-3; unclear D gene. The CDR3 has 13 residues. V dropped 5 bases and J dropped 12 bases, with 18 bases sitting between them. Germline V gene lookup returns CDR1 SGHVS and CDR2 FQNEAQ. This CDR3 is CASSVGGDETQYS. CDR3 DNA sequence: TGTGCCAGCAGCGTTGGTGGAGACGAGACACAGTATTCC.

This sequence joins TRBV9 and TRBJ2-3; possibly TRBD2 for D (5 bases). The germline CDR1 and CDR2 sequences are SGDLS and YYNGEE. This CDR3 comprises 14 residues. Trimming removed 5 bases from V and 15 bases from J, with 25 bases in between. CDR3 bases: TGTGCCAGCAGACTGCCCGGAGGTACCCAGTATTTTTATTTT. The encoded protein is CASRLPGGTQYFYF.

With respect to this clonotype: The junction and the germline gene differ at one end; a read error may be behind it. The chain recombines TRBV9 with TRBJ2-3; 8 nucleotides agree with TRBD2. This CDR3 spans 14 amino acids. The germline gives CDR1 SGDLS, CDR2 YYNGEE. CDR3 sequence reads: CASSFAGGPAEPYF. The CDR3 DNA follows: TGCGCCAGCAGCTTTGCGGGAGGCCCCGCTGAGCCGTATTTT.